A selection of T cell receptor beta chains follows, all from one sample in a study of blood T cell repertoires in COVID-19. Data came from immunoSEQ multiplex PCR; TCRdb stores just in-frame clones and leaves some out. Here the sample spans about 300,000 clones, about nine tenths being singletons. The sequenced material came from peripheral blood. Receptors originate from a woman aged 25 to 39 with COVID-19, enrolled during active disease. Each CDR3 is given with its conserved first and last residue. A D gene is named only where the DNA matches it firmly.

d_gene: NA
j_gene: TRBJ2-7
v_gene: TRBV4-1
CDR3aa: CASSRETSIYEQYF
CDR3nt: TGCGCCAGCAGCCGAGAGACTTCTATCTACGAGCAGTACTTC

d_gene: NA
j_gene: TRBJ2-1
v_gene: TRBV7-2
CDR3aa: CASSFRTVHHNEQFF
CDR3nt: TGTGCCAGCAGCTTCCGGACAGTCCACCACAATGAGCAGTTCTTC

d_gene: TRBD1
j_gene: TRBJ1-2
v_gene: TRBV5-6
CDR3aa: CASSFRPGTATFSYGYTF
CDR3nt: TGTGCCAGCAGCTTTAGACCCGGGACAGCAACCTTCAGCTATGGCTACACCTTC

d_gene: TRBD1
j_gene: TRBJ2-3
v_gene: TRBV15
CDR3aa: CATSRDRGIRTDTQYF
CDR3nt: TGTGCCACCAGCAGAGACAGGGGGATTCGCACAGATACGCAGTATTTT

d_gene: TRBD2
j_gene: TRBJ2-2
v_gene: TRBV15
CDR3aa: CATSRRLAQSTGELFF
CDR3nt: TGTGCCACCAGCAGACGACTAGCGCAAAGCACCGGGGAGCTGTTTTTT

d_gene: NA
j_gene: TRBJ2-1
v_gene: TRBV19
CDR3aa: CASRAEGRYNEQFF
CDR3nt: TGTGCCAGTAGGGCAGAGGGTCGTTACAATGAGCAGTTCTTC

d_gene: NA
j_gene: TRBJ2-5
v_gene: TRBV24-1
CDR3aa: CATSDLDSQETQYF
CDR3nt: TGTGCCACCAGTGATTTAGACTCTCAAGAGACCCAGTACTTC

d_gene: TRBD2
j_gene: TRBJ2-1
v_gene: TRBV28
CDR3aa: CASCSGRAQYNEQFF
CDR3nt: TGTGCCAGCTGCAGCGGGAGGGCCCAATACAATGAGCAGTTCTTC

d_gene: NA
j_gene: TRBJ2-7
v_gene: TRBV11-2
CDR3aa: CASSLDFGGAIYEQYF
CDR3nt: TGTGCCAGCAGCTTAGATTTCGGGGGAGCTATCTACGAGCAGTACTTC

d_gene: TRBD1
j_gene: TRBJ1-1
v_gene: TRBV6-1
CDR3aa: CASSAGQGRESTEAFF
CDR3nt: TGTGCCAGCAGTGCGGGACAGGGCAGGGAGAGCACTGAAGCTTTCTTT